These 26 T cell receptor beta chains originate from one sample sequenced in a study of blood T cells in healthy people across ages. Primers used in a second PCR of roughly 7 to 12 cycles were a sample-barcoded 5' primer and a J-beta primer mix. Using its own MiXCR run on the 5' RACE reads, TCRdb lists one record per CDR3 protein. Seen here are around 1,500,000 distinct CDR3 sequences, about 40% observed once, and the top ten hold 7% to 9.5%. The specimen was blood. The receptors derive from a woman in her late teens or twenties in good health.

The chain carries TRBV24-1 and TRBJ2-7; D uncertain. The CDR3 extends over 13 amino acids. Germline assignment: CDR1 KGHDR and CDR2 SFDVKD. V was clipped by 9 bases and J by 0 bases, with 11 bases between them. The CDR3 DNA reads TGTGCCACCGGCCATTCGAGCTCCTACGAGCAGTACTTC. Residues: CATGHSSSYEQYF.

This clonotype was detected ten times or more. The chain couples TRBV27 to TRBJ2-1; D is unclear. Germline V gene data show CDR1 as MNHEY and CDR2 as SMNVEV (reference sequence). The V end lost 5 bases, the J end lost 12 bases, and 2 bases lay between the germline ends. The CDR3 totals 8 residues. In nucleotides, the CDR3 is TGTGCCAGCAGTCCGCAGTTCTTC. Translating gives CASSPQFF.

The rearrangement joins TRBV7-9 to TRBJ2-1; TRBD1 matches at 9 bases. With the DNA end fitting TRBJ2-7 better, the J assignment may be wrong. Germline V gives CDR1 SEHNR, CDR2 FQNEAQ (reference sequence). The CDR3 consists of 14 residues. The CDR3 DNA reads as TGTGCCAGCAGCATACAGGGGGCCTACAATGAGCAGTACTTC. This encodes CASSIQGAYNEQYF.

The CDR3 spells CSARLGAGFTDTQYF. CDR3 DNA: TGCAGTGCTAGGCTGGGGGCGGGGTTCACAGATACGCAGTATTTT. This chain connects TRBV20-1 to TRBJ2-3, with D perhaps matching TRBD1 or TRBD2 (6 bases each). Germline V lookup: CDR1 DFQATT, CDR2 SNEGSKA (reference sequence). Trimming stripped 3 bases from V and 2 bases from J, with 15 bases between. The CDR3 is made up of 15 amino acids.

This chain uses TRBV19 with TRBJ1-5, with D unresolved. CDR3 size: 13 residues. In germline, CDR1 is LNHDA, CDR2 SQIVND (reference sequence). Trimming cost V 7 bases and J 4 bases, with 11 bases left between them. CDR3: CASTPRTNQPQHF. The CDR3 bases are TGTGCCAGTACCCCCCGGACGAATCAGCCCCAGCATTTT.

The rearrangement links TRBV6-6 to TRBJ1-6, with D perhaps TRBD1 (5 bases). The CDR3 extends over 17 amino acids. Trimming cost V 3 bases and J 10 bases, with 22 bases left between them. Germline V gene lookup returns CDR1 MNHNY and CDR2 SVGAGI (reference sequence). The CDR3 coding sequence is TGTGCCAGCAGTTATGGGGGTGTAGTGCGCGGCGGGTCACCCCTCCACTTT. It yields the protein CASSYGGVVRGGSPLHF.

The chain joins TRBV20-1 to TRBJ2-7; 7 nucleotides agree with TRBD1. Per germline, CDR1 DFQATT and CDR2 SNEGSKA (reference sequence). Trimming cost V 5 bases and J 7 bases; bases outside gene matches: 11. CDR3 length: 13 residues. In DNA, the CDR3 is TGCAGTGCTCCCCGACAGGGCCTGGGTGAGCAGTACTTC. It yields the protein CSAPRQGLGEQYF.

In this sample, this clonotype turned up a few times. V and J are TRBV27 and TRBJ2-3, with 8 bases identical to TRBD2. The V segment lost 2 bases and the J segment 2 bases; nucleotides outside the gene matches: 12. Germline CDR1 and CDR2: MNHEY and SMNVEV (reference sequence). The CDR3 contains 18 residues. The CDR3 reads CASSLAPRGGGFTDTQYF. In DNA form, the CDR3 reads TGTGCCAGCAGTTTAGCCCCCCGGGGGGGGGGCTTCACAGATACGCAGTATTTT.

This sequence joins TRBV25-1 and TRBJ2-7, with D perhaps TRBD1 (6 bases). The V end lost 7 bases, the J end lost 6 bases, and 10 bases lay between the germline ends. The CDR3 consists of 11 residues. Germline CDR1 MGHDK, CDR2 SYGVNS. CDR3 in amino acids: CASILGGEQYF. CDR3 DNA: TGTGCCAGCATTCTAGGGGGCGAGCAGTACTTC.

The table lists this clonotype with a count of one. A read error may produce the germline difference seen at one junction end. The rearrangement uses TRBV9 and TRBJ1-1, with 8 nucleotides matching TRBD1. The CDR3 covers 13 residues. Germline values: CDR1 SGDLS, CDR2 YYNGEE. The CDR3 loop reads CASSTQGDTEVFF. The CDR3 DNA is TGTGCCAGCAGCACACAGGGGGACACTGAAGTTTTCTTT.

This chain connects TRBV7-2 to TRBJ2-5; D is perhaps TRBD1 (6 bases). The germline V gene encodes CDR1 SGHTA and CDR2 FQGNSA. V was shortened by 5 bases and J by 4 bases, with 17 bases between the two germline ends. The CDR3 extends over 15 amino acids. The DNA for the CDR3 is TGTGCCAGCAGCCGAATCAGTACAGGGTTAGAGACCCAGTACTTC. This encodes CASSRISTGLETQYF.

V usage is TRBV24-1 and J usage is TRBJ2-5, with 7 bases identical to TRBD1. The trim removed 4 bases at V and 3 bases at J, leaving 4 bases unmatched. Germline-derived CDR1 and CDR2 are KGHDR and SFDVKD. The CDR3 runs 14 residues. In DNA, the CDR3 is TGTGCCACCAGTGAAAGGGGGCCTAAAGAGACCCAGTACTTC. Its translation: CATSERGPKETQYF.

Remarks on this clonotype: One end of the junction is discordant with germline, which a read error may explain. The gene calls are TRBV11-1 and TRBJ2-7; a possible D gene is TRBD2 (5 bases). The V gene's germline CDR1 is SGHAT and CDR2 FQDESV (reference sequence). The CDR3 covers 13 residues. The CDR3 here is CASGLALYYEQYF. The CDR3 nucleotides are TGTGCCAGCGGCTTAGCGCTCTACTACGAGCAGTACTTC. Combining the CDR3 with reference TRBV11-1 and TRBJ2-7 gives the whole variable domain EAEVAQSPRYKITEKSQAVAFWCDPISGHATLYWYRQILGQGPELLVQFQDESVVDDSQLPKDRFSAERLKGVDSTLKIQPAELGDSAMYLCASGLALYYEQYFGPGTRLTVT.

The V and J genes are TRBV28 and TRBJ2-4, with D perhaps TRBD1 (6 bases). This CDR3 has 14 residues. Per the germline V gene, CDR1 is MDHEN and CDR2 is SYDVKM. Trimming removed 5 bases from V and 15 bases from J, with 23 bases in between. This CDR3 is CASSVGTGHYLLYF. As DNA, the CDR3 is TGTGCCAGCAGTGTGGGGACGGGACACTATCTCCTGTACTTC.

This clonotype was found a few times. The rearrangement joins TRBV6-5 to TRBJ2-7; D possibly matches TRBD1 or TRBD2 (5 bases each). Germline-derived CDR1 and CDR2 are MNHEY and SVGAGI. V lost 2 bases to trimming and J lost 6 bases, with 14 bases between them. There are 14 residues in the CDR3. This CDR3 is CASSYAGLTGEQYF. CDR3 bases: TGTGCCAGCAGTTACGCCGGACTCACAGGCGAGCAGTACTTC.

The chain links TRBV5-1 to TRBJ1-3, with unresolved D. Germline CDR1 reads SGHRS; CDR2 reads YFSETQ. The CDR3 loop spans 15 amino acids. Trimming stripped 0 bases from V and 4 bases from J, with 11 bases between. The CDR3 DNA reads as TGCGCCAGCAGCTTGGGCCCCTACCAAGGAAACACCATATATTTT. As protein: CASSLGPYQGNTIYF.

The V gene is TRBV7-2, the J gene TRBJ2-7, with D possibly being TRBD1 (5 bases). V lost 3 bases to trimming and J lost 2 bases, with 11 bases between them. This CDR3 comprises 14 residues. CDR1 is SGHTA, CDR2 FQGNSA, per germline. The CDR3 sequence: CASSFLGQAYEQYF. The DNA of the CDR3 is TGTGCCAGCAGCTTTCTCGGACAAGCCTACGAGCAGTACTTC.

The V and J genes are TRBV7-9 and TRBJ1-1; no firm D call. Germline lookup yields CDR1 SEHNR and CDR2 FQNEAQ (reference sequence). V was shortened by 1 base and J by 1 base, with 7 bases between the two germline ends. The CDR3 sequence is 14 residues long. CDR3 amino acids: CASSLEATNTEAFF. The CDR3 nucleotides read TGTGCCAGCAGCTTAGAGGCCACGAACACTGAAGCTTTCTTT.

The rearrangement joins TRBV2 to TRBJ2-3, with 9 bases matching TRBD2. Germline loops: CDR1 SNHLY, CDR2 FYNNEI. J gave up 5 bases and V 1 base, and 10 bases lay outside the gene matches. The CDR3 has 17 amino acids. The CDR3 is CASSEGSGGGAVDTQYF. In nucleotides, the CDR3 is TGTGCCAGCAGTGAAGGTAGTGGCGGGGGGGCCGTAGATACGCAGTATTTT.

This chain joins TRBV27 and TRBJ1-5; no reliable D call. The CDR3 totals 14 residues. Germline CDR1 MNHEY, CDR2 SMNVEV (reference sequence). V lost 2 bases and J 6 bases, leaving 11 bases between the germline ends. The CDR3, as DNA: TGTGCCAGCAGTTTACTAGGTTCGGCTCAGCCCCAGCATTTT. Translation gives CASSLLGSAQPQHF.

This chain connects TRBV5-6 to TRBJ2-2, with D perhaps TRBD2 (6 bases). The CDR3 spans 15 residues. V lost 4 bases to trimming and J lost 6 bases, with 16 bases between them. Germline lookup yields CDR1 SGHDT and CDR2 YYEEEE. The CDR3 loop is CASSPTGLRAGELFF. The CDR3 bases are TGTGCCAGCAGCCCGACGGGACTGCGGGCCGGGGAGCTGTTTTTT.

The chain has TRBV6-6 and TRBJ2-1; 12 bases match TRBD2. The CDR3 runs to 16 residues. CDR1 MNHNY and CDR2 SVGAGI come from the germline V gene (reference sequence). Germline trimming cut 2 bases from V and 5 bases from J; bases unmatched to any gene: 4. CDR3 region: CASSYPRTSGDNEQFF. In DNA, the CDR3 is TGTGCCAGCAGTTACCCTAGGACTAGCGGGGACAATGAGCAGTTCTTC.

This chain connects TRBV4-2 to TRBJ2-7; possibly TRBD1 for D (5 bases). Germline assignment: CDR1 LGHNA and CDR2 YNFKEQ. The CDR3 runs to 15 residues. V lost 0 bases to trimming and J lost 1 base, with 10 bases between them. The CDR3 spells CASSQDRAGSYEQYF. The CDR3 nucleotides are TGTGCCAGCAGCCAAGATCGCGCAGGGTCCTACGAGCAGTACTTC.

The V call is TRBV4-1, the J call TRBJ2-3, with unresolved D. CDR3 length equals 14 residues. Germline assignment: CDR1 MGHRA and CDR2 YSYEKL. V gave up 1 base and J gave up 2 bases, with 7 bases separating them. Here the CDR3 reads CASSQAAYTDTQYF. The CDR3, as DNA: TGCGCCAGCAGCCAAGCAGCCTACACAGATACGCAGTATTTT.

The J gene is TRBJ2-1, the V gene TRBV7-2, with 7 bases matching TRBD2. This CDR3 is built from 16 residues. Germline V gene data show CDR1 as SGHTA and CDR2 as FQGNSA. The V and J ends lost 1 base and 6 bases, in that order; junction bases with no gene match: 9. The CDR3 coding sequence is TGTGCCAGCAGCTTAGGACCCATGGGGGGGGGCAATGAGCAGTTCTTC. Its translation is CASSLGPMGGGNEQFF.

There are a few counts of this clonotype. The chain employs TRBV10-2 and TRBJ2-2; possible D gene TRBD2, 5 bases. In germline, CDR1 is WSHSY, CDR2 SAAADI. Trimming removed 8 bases at V and 6 bases at J, with 7 bases between. There are 11 residues in the CDR3. As DNA, the CDR3 is TGCGCCAGCGAGGGCGCCGGGGAGCTGTTTTTT. This encodes CASEGAGELFF.